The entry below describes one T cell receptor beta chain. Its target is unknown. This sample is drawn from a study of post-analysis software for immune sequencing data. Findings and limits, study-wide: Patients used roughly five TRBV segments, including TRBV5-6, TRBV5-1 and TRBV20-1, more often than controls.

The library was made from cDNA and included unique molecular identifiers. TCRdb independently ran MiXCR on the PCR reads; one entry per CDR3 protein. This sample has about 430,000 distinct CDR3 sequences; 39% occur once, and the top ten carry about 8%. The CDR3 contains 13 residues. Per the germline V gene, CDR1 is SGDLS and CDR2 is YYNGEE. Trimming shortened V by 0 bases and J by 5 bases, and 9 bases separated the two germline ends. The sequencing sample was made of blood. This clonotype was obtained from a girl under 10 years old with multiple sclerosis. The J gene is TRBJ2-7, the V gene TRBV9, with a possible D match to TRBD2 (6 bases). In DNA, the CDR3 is TGTGCCAGCAGCGTAGGTAGGAGGGACGAGCAGTACTTC. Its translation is CASSVGRRDEQYF.